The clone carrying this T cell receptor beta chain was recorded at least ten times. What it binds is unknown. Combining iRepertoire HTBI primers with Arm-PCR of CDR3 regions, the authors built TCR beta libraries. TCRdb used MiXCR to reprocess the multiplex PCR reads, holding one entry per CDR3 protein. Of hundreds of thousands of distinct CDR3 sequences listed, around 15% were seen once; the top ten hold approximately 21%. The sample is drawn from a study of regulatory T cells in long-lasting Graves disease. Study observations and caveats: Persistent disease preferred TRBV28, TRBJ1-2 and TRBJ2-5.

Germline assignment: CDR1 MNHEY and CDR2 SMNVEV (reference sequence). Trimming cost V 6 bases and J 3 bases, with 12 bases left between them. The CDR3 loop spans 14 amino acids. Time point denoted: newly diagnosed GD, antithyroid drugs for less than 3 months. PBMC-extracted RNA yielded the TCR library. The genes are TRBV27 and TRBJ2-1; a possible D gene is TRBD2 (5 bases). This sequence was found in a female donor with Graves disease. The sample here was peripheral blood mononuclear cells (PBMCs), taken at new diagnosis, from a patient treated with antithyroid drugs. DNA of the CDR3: TGTGCCAGCAGCCAAGCCGGGATCTACAATGAGCAGTTCTTC. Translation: CASSQAGIYNEQFF.